The 5 T cell receptor beta chains below were found in one sample sequenced in a study of CD8+CD57+ T cells in acquired aplastic anemia. The template for TCR beta VDJ and CDR3 sequence profiling was genomic DNA. TCRdb re-called the reads through MiXCR, storing one row per CDR3 protein. The table shows roughly 290,000 distinct CDR3 sequences, with about three fifths occurring only once. Selection for sequencing was limited to patients who had shown CD8+CD57+ cell expansion by flow cytometry. The sequenced material came from sorted CD4+, CD8+, or CD8+CD57+ T cells (not recorded which) from PBMCs. Every receptor here comes from a human donor with aplastic anemia.

The V gene is TRBV7-2, the J gene TRBJ1-5; unclear D gene. Trimming stripped 3 bases from V and 4 bases from J, with 4 bases between. The CDR3 spans 12 residues. Germline loops: CDR1 SGHTA, CDR2 FQGNSA. CDR3 DNA: TGTGCCAGCAGCTTGCCGAATCAGCCCCAGCATTTT. It yields the protein CASSLPNQPQHF.

CDR3: CASSFGGEGYTF. In DNA, the CDR3 is TGCGCCAGCAGCTTTGGGGGTGAGGGCTACACCTTC. The chain employs TRBV5-1 and TRBJ1-2, with D perhaps matching TRBD1 (5 bases). Germline V gene sequence: CDR1 SGHRS, CDR2 YFSETQ. The V and J ends lost 2 bases and 8 bases respectively, with 10 bases between them. This CDR3 has 12 amino acids.

The chain carries TRBV14 and TRBJ1-6, with D tentatively TRBD1 (6 bases). Germline CDR1 SGHDN, CDR2 FVKESK. The CDR3 runs to 12 residues. V was cut by 5 bases and J by 13 bases, with 12 bases left in between. CDR3 sequence: CASSVTQGPLHF. The CDR3 nucleotides are TGTGCCAGCAGCGTAACCCAGGGGCCCCTCCACTTT.

This chain links TRBV10-1 with TRBJ2-2, with D perhaps TRBD1 or TRBD2 (7 bases each). V lost 8 bases and J lost 2, with 21 bases in between. Germline CDR1 WNHNN, CDR2 SYGVQD (reference sequence). The CDR3 runs 17 residues. CDR3 loop: CASQEGGGGPNTGELFF. CDR3 nucleotides: TGCGCCAGCCAGGAAGGGGGCGGGGGACCTAACACCGGGGAGCTGTTTTTT.

The chain joins TRBV25-1 to TRBJ2-3; 8 bases are shared with TRBD2. The CDR3 is made up of 18 amino acids. CDR1 and CDR2 from the germline V gene are MGHDK and SYGVNS. V trimming: 0 bases; J trimming: 1 base; junction bases outside the gene matches: 9. Here the CDR3 reads CASSEYFVTSGRTDTQYF. CDR3 nucleotides: TGTGCCAGCAGTGAATATTTTGTAACTAGCGGCCGCACAGATACGCAGTATTTT.